Listed here are 4 T cell receptor beta chains from one sample, sequenced in a study of blood T cell repertoires in COVID-19. Sequencing used immunoSEQ multiplex PCR; TCRdb keeps in-frame clones, though not all of them. The data contain approximately 90,000 clones, 65% to 90% of them singletons. The specimen sequenced was peripheral blood. The receptors shown here come from a man in his 60s with acute or convalescent COVID-19.

This clone was observed once. The chain couples TRBV7-2 to TRBJ2-1, with 10 nucleotides matching TRBD1. This CDR3 is 14 amino acids long. The V and J ends lost 3 bases and 11 bases, in that order; junction bases with no gene match: 7. Germline loops: CDR1 SGHTA, CDR2 FQGNSA. DNA for the CDR3: TGTGCCAGCAGCTTCGACAGGGGGCGATATCAGCAGTTCTTC. As protein: CASSFDRGRYQQFF.

The chain is built from TRBV6-2 or TRBV6-3 and TRBJ2-7, with TRBD2 matching 7 bases. This CDR3 spans 15 amino acids. V trimming: 2 bases; J trimming: 3 bases; junction bases outside the gene matches: 7. Germline-derived CDR1 and CDR2 are MNHEY and SVGEGT. The CDR3 here is CASSYSGTDFYEQYF. DNA for the CDR3: TGTGCCAGCAGTTACAGCGGGACGGACTTCTACGAGCAGTACTTC.

The chain has TRBV7-9 and TRBJ1-1; 8 bases map to TRBD1. This CDR3 region has 14 residues. Trimming at V came to 5 bases and at J to 4 bases, leaving 6 bases not matched to a gene. From germline, CDR1 is SEHNR and CDR2 FQNEAQ (reference sequence). The chain's CDR3 is CASSPHTGGTEAFF. CDR3 nucleotides: TGTGCCAGCAGCCCACACACAGGGGGCACTGAAGCTTTCTTT.

V usage is TRBV20-1 and J usage is TRBJ2-3; a possible D gene is TRBD2 (5 bases). Germline V gene sequence: CDR1 DFQATT, CDR2 SNEGSKA (reference sequence). CDR3 size: 13 residues. Trimming took 3 bases from V and 3 from J, leaving 10 bases between them. In DNA form, the CDR3 reads TGCAGTGCTAGTGAGCTAGCAACAGATACGCAGTATTTT. Its translation: CSASELATDTQYF.